This T cell receptor beta chain derives from a study of blood T cell repertoires in COVID-19. CDR1 is ENHRY and CDR2 is SYGVKD in the germline V gene. The CDR3 runs 12 residues. Germline trimming cut 4 bases from V and 8 bases from J; bases unmatched to any gene: 2. The table came from immunoSEQ multiplex PCR; TCRdb's copy has only in-frame clones and leaves some out. The repertoire holds about 210,000 clones, with over 70% as singletons. V and J are TRBV10-3 and TRBJ1-1; 9 bases line up with TRBD1. Input material: peripheral blood. The sequence was obtained from a woman aged 70 to 79 with acute or convalescent COVID-19. As DNA, the CDR3 is TGTGCCATCAGTGGGACAGGGGAGGAAGCTTTCTTT. Its protein product is CAISGTGEEAFF.